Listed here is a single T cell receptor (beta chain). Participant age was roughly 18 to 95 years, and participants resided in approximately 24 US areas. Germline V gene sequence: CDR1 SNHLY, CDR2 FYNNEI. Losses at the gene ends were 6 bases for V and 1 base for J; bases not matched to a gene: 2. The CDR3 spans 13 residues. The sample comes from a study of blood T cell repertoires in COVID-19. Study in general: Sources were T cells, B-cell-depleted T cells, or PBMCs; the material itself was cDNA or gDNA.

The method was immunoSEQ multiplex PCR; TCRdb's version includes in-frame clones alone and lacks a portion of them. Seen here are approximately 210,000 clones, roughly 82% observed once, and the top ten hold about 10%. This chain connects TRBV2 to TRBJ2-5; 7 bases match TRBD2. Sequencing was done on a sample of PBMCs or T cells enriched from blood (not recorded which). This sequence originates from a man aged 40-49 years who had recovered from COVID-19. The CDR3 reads CASSTSVQETQYF. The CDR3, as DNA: TGTGCCAGCAGCACTAGCGTCCAAGAGACCCAGTACTTC.